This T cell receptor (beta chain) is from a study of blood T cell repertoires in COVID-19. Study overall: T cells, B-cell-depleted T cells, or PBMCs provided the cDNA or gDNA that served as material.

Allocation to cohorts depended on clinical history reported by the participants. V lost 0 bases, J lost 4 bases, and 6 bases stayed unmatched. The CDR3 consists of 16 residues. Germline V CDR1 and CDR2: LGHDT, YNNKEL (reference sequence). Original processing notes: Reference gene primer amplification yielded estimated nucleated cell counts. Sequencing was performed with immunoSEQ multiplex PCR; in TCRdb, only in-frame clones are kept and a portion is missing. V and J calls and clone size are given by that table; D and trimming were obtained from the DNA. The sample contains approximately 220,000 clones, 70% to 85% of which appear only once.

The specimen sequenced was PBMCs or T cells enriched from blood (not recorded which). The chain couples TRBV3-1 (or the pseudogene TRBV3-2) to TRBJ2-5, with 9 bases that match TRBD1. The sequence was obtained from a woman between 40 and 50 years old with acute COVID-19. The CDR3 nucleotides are TGTGCCAGCAGCCAAGACTGGGACAGGGATCCAGAGACCCAGTACTTC. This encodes CASSQDWDRDPETQYF.